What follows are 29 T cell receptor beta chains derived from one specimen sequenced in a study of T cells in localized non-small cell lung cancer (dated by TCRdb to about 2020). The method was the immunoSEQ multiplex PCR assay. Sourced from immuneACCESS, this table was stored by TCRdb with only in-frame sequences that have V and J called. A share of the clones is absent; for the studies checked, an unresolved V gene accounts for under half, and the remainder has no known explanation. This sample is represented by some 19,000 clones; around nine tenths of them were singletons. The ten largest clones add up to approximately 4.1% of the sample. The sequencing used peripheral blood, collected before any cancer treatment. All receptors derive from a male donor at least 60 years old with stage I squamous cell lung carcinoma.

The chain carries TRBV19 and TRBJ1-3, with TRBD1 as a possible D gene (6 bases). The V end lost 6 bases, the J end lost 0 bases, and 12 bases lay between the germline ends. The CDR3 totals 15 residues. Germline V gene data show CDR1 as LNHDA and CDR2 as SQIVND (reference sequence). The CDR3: CASSRGSVSGNTIYF. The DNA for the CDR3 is TGTGCCAGTAGCAGGGGCTCAGTCTCTGGAAACACCATATATTTT.

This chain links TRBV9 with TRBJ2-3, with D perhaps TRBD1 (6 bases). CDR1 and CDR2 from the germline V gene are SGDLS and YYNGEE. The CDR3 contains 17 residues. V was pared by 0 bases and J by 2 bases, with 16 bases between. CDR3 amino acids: CASSVGGVGGVTDTQYF. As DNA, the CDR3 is TGTGCCAGCAGCGTAGGAGGGGTTGGGGGCGTCACAGATACGCAGTATTTT.

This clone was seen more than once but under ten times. DNA of the CDR3: TGTGCCAGCACCATGGACAGGGGGCTATTAGGCGAAAAACTGTTTTTT. Its protein product is CASTMDRGLLGEKLFF. V usage is TRBV28 and J usage is TRBJ1-4; 11 nucleotides agree with TRBD1. Germline lookup yields CDR1 MDHEN and CDR2 SYDVKM. The J segment lost 8 bases and the V segment lost 7 bases, leaving 12 bases of the junction unmatched. The CDR3 covers 16 residues.

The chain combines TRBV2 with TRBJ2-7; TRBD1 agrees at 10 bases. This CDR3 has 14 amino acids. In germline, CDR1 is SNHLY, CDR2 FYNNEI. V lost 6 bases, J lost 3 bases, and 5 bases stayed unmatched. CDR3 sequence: CASSIGTGDYEQYF. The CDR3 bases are TGTGCCAGCAGCATCGGGACAGGGGACTACGAGCAGTACTTC.

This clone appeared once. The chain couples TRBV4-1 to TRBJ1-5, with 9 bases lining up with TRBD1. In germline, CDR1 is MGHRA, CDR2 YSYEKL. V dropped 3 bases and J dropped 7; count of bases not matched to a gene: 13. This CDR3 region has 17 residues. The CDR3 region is CASSHSGEQGASQPQHF. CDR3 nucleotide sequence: TGCGCCAGCAGCCATTCCGGAGAACAGGGGGCCAGCCAGCCCCAGCATTTT.

The CDR3 region is CASSYSAGGGGTEAFF. CDR3 bases: TGTGCCAGCAGTTACTCCGCCGGCGGCGGGGGCACTGAAGCTTTCTTT. J is TRBJ1-1 and V is TRBV6-5; D perhaps matches TRBD1 (5 bases). Germline V lookup: CDR1 MNHEY, CDR2 SVGAGI. The CDR3 sequence is 16 residues long. With 0 bases removed from V and 4 bases from J, the gap between germline ends came to 15 bases.

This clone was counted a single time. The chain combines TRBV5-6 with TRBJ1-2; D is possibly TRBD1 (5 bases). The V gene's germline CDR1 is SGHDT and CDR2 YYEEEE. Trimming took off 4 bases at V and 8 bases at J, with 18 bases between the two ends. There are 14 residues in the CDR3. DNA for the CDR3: TGTGCCAGCAGCCCCCAGGGCGGGCTGTACGGCTACACCTTC. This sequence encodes CASSPQGGLYGYTF.

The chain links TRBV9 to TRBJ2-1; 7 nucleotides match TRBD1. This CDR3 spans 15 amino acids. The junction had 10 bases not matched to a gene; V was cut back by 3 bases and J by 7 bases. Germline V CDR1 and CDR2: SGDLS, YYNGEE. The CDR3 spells CASSGPGATGNEQFF. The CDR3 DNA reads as TGTGCCAGCAGCGGGCCCGGGGCGACAGGGAATGAGCAGTTCTTC.

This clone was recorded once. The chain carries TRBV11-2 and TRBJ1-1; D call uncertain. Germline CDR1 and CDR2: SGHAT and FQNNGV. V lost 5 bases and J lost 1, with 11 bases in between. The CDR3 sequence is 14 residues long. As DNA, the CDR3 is TGTGCCAGCAGCCCCGGACCCACGAACACTGAAGCTTTCTTT. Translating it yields CASSPGPTNTEAFF.

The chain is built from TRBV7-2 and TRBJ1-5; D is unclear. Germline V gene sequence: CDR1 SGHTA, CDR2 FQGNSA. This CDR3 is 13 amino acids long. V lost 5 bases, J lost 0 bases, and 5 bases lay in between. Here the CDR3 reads CASSRYSNQPQHF. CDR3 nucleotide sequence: TGTGCCAGCAGCCGCTATAGCAATCAGCCCCAGCATTTT.

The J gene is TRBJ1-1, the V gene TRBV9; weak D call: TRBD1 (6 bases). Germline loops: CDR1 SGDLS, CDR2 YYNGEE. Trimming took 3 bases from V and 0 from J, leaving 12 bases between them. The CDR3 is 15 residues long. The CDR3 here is CASSGGGQMNTEAFF. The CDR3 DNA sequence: TGTGCCAGCAGCGGTGGGGGGCAAATGAACACTGAAGCTTTCTTT.

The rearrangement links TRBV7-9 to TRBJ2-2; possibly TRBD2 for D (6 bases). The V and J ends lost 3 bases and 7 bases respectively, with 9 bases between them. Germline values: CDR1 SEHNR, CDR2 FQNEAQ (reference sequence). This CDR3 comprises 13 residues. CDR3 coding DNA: TGTGCCAGCAGCTTTTGGGAGGACGGGGAGCTGTTTTTT. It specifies CASSFWEDGELFF.

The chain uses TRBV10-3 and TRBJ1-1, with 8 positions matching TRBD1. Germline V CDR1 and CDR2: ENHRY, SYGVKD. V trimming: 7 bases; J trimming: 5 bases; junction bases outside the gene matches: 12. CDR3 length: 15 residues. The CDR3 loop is CAITRDDRGGTEAFF. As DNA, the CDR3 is TGTGCCATCACGCGAGATGACAGGGGCGGGACTGAAGCTTTCTTT.

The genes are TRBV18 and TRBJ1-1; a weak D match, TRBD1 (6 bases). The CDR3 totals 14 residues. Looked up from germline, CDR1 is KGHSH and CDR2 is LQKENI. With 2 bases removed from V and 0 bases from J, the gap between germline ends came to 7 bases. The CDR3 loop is CASSPWTVNTEAFF. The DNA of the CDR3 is TGTGCCAGCTCACCATGGACAGTGAACACTGAAGCTTTCTTT.

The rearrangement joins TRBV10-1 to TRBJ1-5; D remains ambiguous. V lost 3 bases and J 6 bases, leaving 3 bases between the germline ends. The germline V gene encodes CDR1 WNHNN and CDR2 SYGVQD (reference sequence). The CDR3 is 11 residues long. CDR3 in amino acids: CASSEGQPQHF. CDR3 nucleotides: TGCGCCAGCAGTGAAGGTCAGCCCCAGCATTTT.

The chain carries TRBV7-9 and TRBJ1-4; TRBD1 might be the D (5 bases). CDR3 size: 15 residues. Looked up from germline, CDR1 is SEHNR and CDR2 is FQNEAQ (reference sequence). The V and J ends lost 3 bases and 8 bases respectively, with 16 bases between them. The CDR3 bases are TGTGCCAGCAGCTTCGCCAGGGTCAGTCAAGAAAAACTGTTTTTT. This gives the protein CASSFARVSQEKLFF.

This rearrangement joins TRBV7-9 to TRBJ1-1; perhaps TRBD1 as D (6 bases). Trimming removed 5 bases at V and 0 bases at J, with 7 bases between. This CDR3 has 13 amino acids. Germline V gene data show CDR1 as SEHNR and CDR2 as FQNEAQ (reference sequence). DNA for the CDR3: TGTGCCAGCAGCGGACAGTTGAACACTGAAGCTTTCTTT. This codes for CASSGQLNTEAFF.

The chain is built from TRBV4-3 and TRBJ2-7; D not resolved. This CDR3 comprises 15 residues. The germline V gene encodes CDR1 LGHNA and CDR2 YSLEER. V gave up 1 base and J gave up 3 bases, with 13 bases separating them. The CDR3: CASSQGFQDNYEQYF. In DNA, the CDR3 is TGCGCCAGCAGCCAAGGTTTTCAGGATAACTACGAGCAGTACTTC.

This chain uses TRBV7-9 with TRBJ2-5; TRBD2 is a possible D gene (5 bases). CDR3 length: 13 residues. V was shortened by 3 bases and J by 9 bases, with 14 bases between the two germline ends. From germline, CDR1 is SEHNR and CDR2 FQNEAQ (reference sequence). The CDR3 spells CASSLDEGLAQYF. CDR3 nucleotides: TGTGCCAGCAGCTTGGACGAGGGCTTGGCCCAGTACTTC.

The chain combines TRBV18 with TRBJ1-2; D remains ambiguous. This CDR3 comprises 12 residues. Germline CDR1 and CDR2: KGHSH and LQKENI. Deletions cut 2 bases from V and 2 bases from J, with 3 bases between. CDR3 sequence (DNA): TGTGCCAGCTCACCAGGGAACTATGGCTACACCTTC. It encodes CASSPGNYGYTF. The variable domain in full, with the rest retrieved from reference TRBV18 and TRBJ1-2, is NAGVMQNPRHLVRRRGQEARLRCSPMKGHSHVYWYRQLPEEGLKFMVYLQKENIIDESGMPKERFSAEFPKEGPSILRIQQVVRGDSAAYFCASSPGNYGYTFGSGTRLTVV.

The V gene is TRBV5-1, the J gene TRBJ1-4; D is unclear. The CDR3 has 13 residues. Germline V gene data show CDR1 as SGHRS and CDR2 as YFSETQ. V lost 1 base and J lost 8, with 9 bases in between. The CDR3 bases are TGCGCCAGCAGCTTGAGGCGGGGAGAAAAACTGTTTTTT. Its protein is CASSLRRGEKLFF.

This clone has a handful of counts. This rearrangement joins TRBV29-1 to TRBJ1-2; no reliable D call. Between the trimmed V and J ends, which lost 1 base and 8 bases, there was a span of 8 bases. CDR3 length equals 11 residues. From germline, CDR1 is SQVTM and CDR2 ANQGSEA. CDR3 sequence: CSVEVNDGYTF. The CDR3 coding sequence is TGCAGCGTTGAAGTTAATGACGGCTACACCTTC.

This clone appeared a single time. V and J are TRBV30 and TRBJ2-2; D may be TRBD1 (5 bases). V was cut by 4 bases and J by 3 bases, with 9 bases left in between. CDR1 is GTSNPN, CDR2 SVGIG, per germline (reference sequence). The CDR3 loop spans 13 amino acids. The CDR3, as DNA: TGTGCCTGGAACCGCAGGGACACCGGGGAGCTGTTTTTT. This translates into CAWNRRDTGELFF.

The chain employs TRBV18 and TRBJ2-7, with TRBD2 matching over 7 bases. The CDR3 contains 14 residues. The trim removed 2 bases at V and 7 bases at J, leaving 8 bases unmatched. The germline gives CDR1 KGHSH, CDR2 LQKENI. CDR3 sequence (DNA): TGTGCCAGCTCACCAGAACTGAGGGGAGGGGAGCAGTACTTC. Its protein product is CASSPELRGGEQYF.

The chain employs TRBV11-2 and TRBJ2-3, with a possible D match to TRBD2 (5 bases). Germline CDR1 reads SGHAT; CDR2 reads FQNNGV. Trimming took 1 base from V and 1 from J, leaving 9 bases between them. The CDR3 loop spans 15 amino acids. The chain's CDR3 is CASSLGRWGTDTQYF. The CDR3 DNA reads TGTGCCAGCAGCTTAGGGAGGTGGGGCACAGATACGCAGTATTTT.

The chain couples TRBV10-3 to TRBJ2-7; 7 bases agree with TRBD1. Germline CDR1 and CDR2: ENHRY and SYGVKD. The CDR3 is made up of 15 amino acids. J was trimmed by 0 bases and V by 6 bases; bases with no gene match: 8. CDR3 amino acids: CAIRSGQPTSYEQYF. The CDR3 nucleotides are TGTGCCATCAGGTCGGGACAGCCGACCTCCTACGAGCAGTACTTC.

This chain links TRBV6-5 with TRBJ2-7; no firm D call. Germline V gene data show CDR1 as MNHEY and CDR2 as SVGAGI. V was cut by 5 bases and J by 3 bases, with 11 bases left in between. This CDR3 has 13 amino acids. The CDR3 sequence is CASSPRAFYEQYF. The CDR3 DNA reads TGTGCCAGCAGTCCCCGGGCCTTCTACGAGCAGTACTTC.

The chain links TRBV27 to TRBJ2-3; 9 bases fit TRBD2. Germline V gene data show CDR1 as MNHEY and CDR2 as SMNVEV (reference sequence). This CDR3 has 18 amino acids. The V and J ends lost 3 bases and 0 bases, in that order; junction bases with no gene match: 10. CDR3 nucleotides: TGTGCCAGCAGTTTGGGGACTAGCCGATACCCTAGCACAGATACGCAGTATTTT. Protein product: CASSLGTSRYPSTDTQYF.

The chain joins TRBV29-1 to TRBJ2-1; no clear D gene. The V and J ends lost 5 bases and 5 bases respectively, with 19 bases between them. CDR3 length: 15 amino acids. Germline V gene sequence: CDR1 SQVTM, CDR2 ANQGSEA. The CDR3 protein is CSVPLPRTTNNEQFF. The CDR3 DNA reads TGCAGCGTTCCCTTACCCCGGACCACCAACAATGAGCAGTTCTTC.